The next 26 T cell receptor beta chains were all read from a single sample in a study of cytomegalovirus exposure and HLA in healthy donors. The PCR ran on 60 Vbeta and 13 Jbeta primers. Assay: immunoSEQ multiplex PCR; the TCRdb copy retains only in-frame clones and omits some. The table has 180,000 or so clones, over 65% seen once; the top ten hold around 1.5%. Sequencing was done on a sample of PBMCs. These receptors were taken from a man younger than 30 in good health and CMV-seronegative.

The rearrangement links TRBV28 to TRBJ1-1, with D unclear. This CDR3 comprises 12 residues. V lost 8 bases and J lost 3, with 10 bases in between. From germline, CDR1 is MDHEN and CDR2 SYDVKM. CDR3 bases: TGTGCCAGCGATTTGCGGGACACTGAAGCTTTCTTT. Its protein product is CASDLRDTEAFF.

This chain joins TRBV28 and TRBJ2-7; 11 bases fit TRBD2. V was clipped by 7 bases and J by 2 bases; unmatched bases: 4. Germline assignment: CDR1 MDHEN and CDR2 SYDVKM. The length of the CDR3 is 14 residues. CDR3 DNA: TGTGCCAGCACCCTTAGCGGGGGGGCCTACGAGCAGTACTTC. This sequence encodes CASTLSGGAYEQYF.

The J gene is TRBJ1-3, the V gene TRBV6-1; TRBD1 matches 7 bases. The germline CDR1 and CDR2 sequences are MNHNS and SASEGT. The junction had 3 bases not matched to a gene; V was cut back by 6 bases and J by 1 base. The CDR3 covers 14 residues. For the CDR3, the DNA is TGTGCCAGCAGCCAGGGGGTATCTGGAAACACCATATATTTT. Translation: CASSQGVSGNTIYF.

The V call is TRBV28, the J call TRBJ1-1, with TRBD1 matching over 7 bases. This CDR3 spans 15 amino acids. V lost 1 base to trimming and J lost 3 bases; unmatched junction nucleotides: 5. The germline gives CDR1 MDHEN, CDR2 SYDVKM. The CDR3 loop reads CASSLFTGADTEAFF. CDR3 DNA: TGTGCCAGCAGTTTATTTACAGGGGCGGACACTGAAGCTTTCTTT. Together with reference TRBV28 and TRBJ1-1, the CDR3 gives the full variable domain: DVKVTQSSRYLVKRTGEKVFLECVQDMDHENMFWYRQDPGLGLRLIYFSYDVKMKEKGDIPEGYSVSREKKERFSLILESASTNQTSMYLCASSLFTGADTEAFFGQGTRLTVV.

The V gene is TRBV6-1, the J gene TRBJ2-7; TRBD1 agrees at 8 bases. The V gene's germline CDR1 is MNHNS and CDR2 SASEGT. J gave up 6 bases and V 1 base, and 5 bases lay outside the gene matches. The length of the CDR3 is 14 residues. Here the CDR3 reads CASSEVSGGGEQYF. DNA for the CDR3: TGTGCCAGCAGTGAAGTGTCAGGGGGCGGCGAGCAGTACTTC.

The chain couples TRBV15 to TRBJ2-1; 12 nucleotides align to TRBD2. The CDR3 has 16 residues. Looked up from germline, CDR1 is LNHNV and CDR2 is YYDKDF (reference sequence). The junction had 13 bases not matched to a gene; V was cut back by 4 bases and J by 12 bases. This CDR3 is CATSKGRTSGKVGQFF. In DNA form, the CDR3 reads TGTGCCACCAGCAAAGGGAGGACTAGCGGGAAGGTTGGGCAGTTCTTC.

Only a few counts were recorded for this clone. The chain is built from TRBV19 and TRBJ1-1; D unresolved. In germline, CDR1 is LNHDA, CDR2 SQIVND (reference sequence). The CDR3 contains 13 residues. V gave up 6 bases and J gave up 0 bases, with 8 bases separating them. CDR3: CASSLSMNTEAFF. CDR3 nucleotides: TGTGCCAGTAGCCTTAGTATGAACACTGAAGCTTTCTTT. Using reference TRBV19 and TRBJ1-1 for the parts outside the CDR3, the full variable domain is DGGITQSPKYLFRKEGQNVTLSCEQNLNHDAMYWYRQDPGQGLRLIYYSQIVNDFQKGDIAEGYSVSREKKESFPLTVTSAQKNPTAFYLCASSLSMNTEAFFGQGTRLTVV.

The chain links TRBV18 to TRBJ1-4, with a weak D call TRBD1 (5 bases). Germline V lookup: CDR1 KGHSH, CDR2 LQKENI. V was clipped by 3 bases and J by 7 bases, with 9 bases between them. This CDR3 is 13 amino acids long. CDR3 nucleotides: TGTGCCAGCTCACCTCCGGGGGGTGAAAAACTGTTTTTT. Protein: CASSPPGGEKLFF.

The CDR3 nucleotides are TGTGCCAGCAGCGGGACAGATGGGTCCTACGAGCAGTACTTC. This translates into CASSGTDGSYEQYF. This chain connects TRBV9 to TRBJ2-7; possibly TRBD1 for D (6 bases). The V end was cut by 3 bases, the J end by 1 base, with 11 bases between. The CDR3 consists of 14 residues. Germline CDR1 reads SGDLS; CDR2 reads YYNGEE.

The rearrangement joins TRBV6-1 to TRBJ1-3; D not certain. The length of the CDR3 is 15 residues. V lost 2 bases and J lost 0, with 8 bases in between. Looked up from germline, CDR1 is MNHNS and CDR2 is SASEGT. CDR3 bases: TGTGCCAGCAGTGAAACTTTTGACTCTGGAAACACCATATATTTT. Protein product: CASSETFDSGNTIYF.

The chain uses TRBV5-1 and TRBJ2-7; D gene ambiguous. The CDR3 spans 15 residues. CDR1 is SGHRS and CDR2 is YFSETQ in the germline V gene. V lost 1 base, J lost 0 bases, and 11 bases lay in between. The CDR3 loop reads CASSLYARSSYEQYF. CDR3 coding DNA: TGCGCCAGCAGCTTGTACGCCCGGAGCTCCTACGAGCAGTACTTC.

The chain combines TRBV7-4 with TRBJ2-7; tentatively, D is TRBD2 (6 bases). V shed 2 bases and J shed 2 bases, with 13 bases lying between them. This CDR3 region has 15 residues. Germline V gives CDR1 SGHVT, CDR2 SQSDAQ. This CDR3 reads CASSLPRGTAYEQYF. The CDR3 DNA follows: TGTGCCAGCAGCTTACCGCGGGGAACCGCCTACGAGCAGTACTTC.

This clone was seen a handful of times. The chain carries TRBV7-9 and TRBJ2-7; 12 nucleotides align to TRBD2. CDR3 length: 16 amino acids. Germline lookup yields CDR1 SEHNR and CDR2 FQNEAQ (reference sequence). After removal of 6 bases from V and 7 bases from J, the junction contained 13 bases not matched to a gene. The DNA of the CDR3 is TGTGCCAGCAGTCGCCCGCTAGCGGGAGGGCCGGAAGAGCAGTACTTC. Translation gives CASSRPLAGGPEEQYF.

The DNA for the CDR3 is TGTGCCAGCAGCCCCGGTGGTAGCGGGAGTCCCAAAAACATTCAGTACTTC. Translation: CASSPGGSGSPKNIQYF. The chain uses TRBV7-3 and TRBJ2-4, with TRBD2 matching 9 bases. With V trimmed by 5 bases and J by 2 bases, 10 bases remained unmatched. The CDR3 covers 17 residues. Germline CDR1 and CDR2: SGHTA and FQGTGA.

This chain uses TRBV7-8 with TRBJ2-1; 9 bases match TRBD2. The CDR3 length is 18 residues. V gave up 5 bases and J gave up 0 bases; unmatched junction bases: 11. Per the germline V gene, CDR1 is SGHVS and CDR2 is FQNEAQ. CDR3 sequence reads: CASSQAGRLAVSYNEQFF. CDR3 sequence (DNA): TGTGCCAGCAGCCAAGCGGGGAGACTAGCGGTCTCCTACAATGAGCAGTTCTTC.

The chain combines TRBV19 with TRBJ2-3, with 9 nucleotides matching TRBD2. The CDR3 loop spans 15 amino acids. The germline CDR1 and CDR2 sequences are LNHDA and SQIVND (reference sequence). V gave up 5 bases and J gave up 7 bases; unmatched junction bases: 10. The chain's CDR3 is CASSAAGGLTNTQYF. CDR3 DNA: TGTGCCAGTAGTGCGGCGGGGGGGTTAACTAATACGCAGTATTTT.

This chain joins TRBV27 and TRBJ1-5; 8 bases line up with TRBD1. V shed 6 bases and J 0 bases; nucleotides not matched to a gene: 7. The CDR3 is 16 amino acids. The V gene's germline CDR1 is MNHEY and CDR2 SMNVEV (reference sequence). CDR3 amino acids: CASRPGTGYSNQPQHF. The DNA for the CDR3 is TGTGCCAGCAGACCAGGGACAGGATATAGCAATCAGCCCCAGCATTTT.

This chain joins TRBV7-2 and TRBJ1-4; TRBD1 aligns across 8 bases. The junction had 0 bases not matched to a gene; V was cut back by 1 base and J by 5 bases. The length of the CDR3 is 14 residues. CDR1 is SGHTA and CDR2 is FQGNSA in the germline V gene. The CDR3 loop is CASSLDRGNEKLFF. Here the CDR3 DNA reads TGTGCCAGCAGCTTAGACAGGGGGAATGAAAAACTGTTTTTT.

V and J are TRBV11-2 and TRBJ1-2, with D possibly matching TRBD1 (5 bases). Per germline, CDR1 SGHAT and CDR2 FQNNGV. This CDR3 is 15 amino acids long. Trimming removed 1 base at V and 4 bases at J, with 13 bases between. The CDR3 here is CASSLGGLNGYGYTF. The DNA of the CDR3 is TGTGCCAGCAGCTTAGGGGGCCTAAACGGCTATGGCTACACCTTC.

The rearrangement links TRBV10-3 to TRBJ2-4; TRBD2 matches 9 bases. After removal of 2 bases from V and 0 bases from J, the junction contained 11 bases not matched to a gene. The CDR3 spans 19 residues. The germline gives CDR1 ENHRY, CDR2 SYGVKD. The CDR3 protein is CAISEGIAGVPIAKNIQYF. The CDR3 DNA reads as TGTGCCATCAGTGAGGGGATAGCGGGGGTGCCAATAGCCAAAAACATTCAGTACTTC.

A single count supports this clone. This sequence joins TRBV6-1 and TRBJ1-2, with 9 positions matching TRBD1. With 6 bases clipped from V and 8 bases from J, the junction kept 7 bases outside the gene matches. The CDR3 has 13 residues. Germline loops: CDR1 MNHNS, CDR2 SASEGT. The chain's CDR3 is CASSLQGAQGYTF. The CDR3 nucleotides read TGTGCCAGCAGCTTACAGGGGGCCCAGGGCTACACCTTC.

The V gene is TRBV5-1, the J gene TRBJ1-5; D remains ambiguous. CDR1 is SGHRS and CDR2 is YFSETQ in the germline V gene. CDR3 length equals 14 residues. Trimming took off 4 bases at V and 7 bases at J, with 15 bases between the two ends. The CDR3 DNA reads as TGCGCCAGCAGCCTCCGGGGAGATGGGCAGCCCCAGCATTTT. This sequence encodes CASSLRGDGQPQHF.

The chain uses TRBV6-5 and TRBJ2-7; 9 bases align to TRBD1. Germline assignment: CDR1 MNHEY and CDR2 SVGAGI. The CDR3 contains 15 residues. The ends lost 6 bases at V and 2 bases at J; junction bases unmatched: 8. CDR3 DNA: TGTGCCAGCAGCTATCAAGACAGGGGGGCCTACGAGCAGTACTTC. As protein: CASSYQDRGAYEQYF.

This clone appeared a few times. The chain joins TRBV28 to TRBJ2-3, with D perhaps TRBD2 (5 bases). Germline V gene sequence: CDR1 MDHEN, CDR2 SYDVKM. The CDR3 consists of 14 residues. Trimming took 6 bases from V and 2 from J, leaving 12 bases between them. CDR3 protein: CASSPRLLTDTQYF. In nucleotides, the CDR3 is TGTGCCAGCAGCCCCCGACTACTCACAGATACGCAGTATTTT.

The rearrangement joins TRBV7-5 to TRBJ2-5; whether TRBD1, the table's D call, matches the DNA was not checked. Gene TRBJ2-7 matches the end of the DNA better, so the J call may be wrong. TRBV7-5 is shown as a pseudogene. The CDR3 consists of 15 residues. CDR3 in amino acids: CARSLVGRDWHEQYF. Here the CDR3 DNA reads TGTGCCAGAAGCTTAGTAGGCAGGGATTGGCACGAGCAGTACTTC.

Turning to this clone: The germline gene is not matched at one end of the junction; a read error may be the cause. The chain joins TRBV20-1 to TRBJ2-1, with 8 bases lining up with TRBD2. This CDR3 contains 10 residues. CDR1 and CDR2 from the germline V gene are DFQATT and SNEGSKA (reference sequence). The CDR3 region is CSPSGNEQFF. For the CDR3, the DNA is TGCAGTCCTAGCGGGAATGAGCAGTTCTTC.